The next 2 T cell receptor beta chains were all read from a single sample in a study of OX40 agonist ivuxolimab in advanced cancers. TCRdb's copy holds only in-frame clones and misses some; the assay was immunoSEQ multiplex PCR. Among roughly 110,000 clones listed, approximately 90% were seen once. The sample consisted of CD4+ or CD8+ T cells sorted from blood, taken in a trial of the OX40 agonist ivuxolimab. All receptors derive from an adult with an advanced solid tumor such as melanoma, head and neck, liver or kidney cancer.

The chain recombines TRBV4-3 with TRBJ2-7; perhaps D is TRBD1 or TRBD2 (6 bases each). This CDR3 has 17 amino acids. Trimming cost V 0 bases and J 3 bases, with 18 bases left between them. Germline loops: CDR1 LGHNA, CDR2 YSLEER. The CDR3 nucleotides are TGCGCCAGCAGCCAAGAGTTCGGGGGCCGGATCATCTACGAGCAGTACTTC. Translating gives CASSQEFGGRIIYEQYF.

V usage is TRBV19 and J usage is TRBJ2-4; TRBD1 aligns across 7 bases. The trim removed 5 bases at V and 4 bases at J, leaving 8 bases unmatched. CDR1 LNHDA and CDR2 SQIVND come from the germline V gene (reference sequence). This CDR3 comprises 15 residues. The CDR3 nucleotides read TGTGCCAGTAGTTTATTGGGACAGACTAAAAACATTCAGTACTTC. Protein: CASSLLGQTKNIQYF.